The next 19 T cell receptor beta chains were all read from a single sample in a study of response to subunit inactivated influenza vaccine (dated by TCRdb to about 2018). The receptor library was made with RT-PCR. The sequencer was an Illumina HiSeq 2500. TCRdb took the public reads, trimmed them with fastp at Q25, ran MiXCR for clone calling and kept in-frame beta chains. Each record represents a unique CDR3 protein, reported with the most common genes and DNA among its rows. A total of about 520,000 distinct CDR3 sequences appear in this sample, about 7.2% of them only once. The ten largest clones represent 10% to 15% of the sample. Sequenced material: PBMCs from blood, taken roughly 24 months after vaccination. The source is a man between 50 and 69 years old who received an inactivated influenza vaccine. Donor details come from another sample of the same person, matched by shared clones.

This clonotype was counted a few times. The chain uses TRBV20-1 and TRBJ2-3; D perhaps matches TRBD1 (6 bases). Germline V gives CDR1 DFQATT, CDR2 SNEGSKA (reference sequence). Trimming left V 3 bases short and J 4 bases short, with 8 bases between. This CDR3 has 12 amino acids. The CDR3 nucleotides read TGCAGTGCTAGGGGGGCGCCAGATACGCAGTATTTT. This encodes CSARGAPDTQYF.

This clonotype was picked up a small number of times. The rearrangement uses TRBV7-2 and TRBJ2-5; D may be TRBD1 (7 bases). Germline CDR1 SGHTA, CDR2 FQGNSA. Trimming shortened V by 4 bases and J by 4 bases, and 22 bases separated the two germline ends. The CDR3 has 17 amino acids. CDR3 loop: CASSSGGGTVDRETQYF. The CDR3 coding sequence is TGTGCCAGCAGCTCCGGTGGGGGGACAGTGGACCGAGAGACCCAGTACTTC.

The chain links TRBV29-1 to TRBJ1-2, with unresolved D. V was cut by 7 bases and J by 3 bases, with 15 bases left in between. The CDR3 extends over 13 amino acids. CDR1 SQVTM and CDR2 ANQGSEA come from the germline V gene. The CDR3 DNA sequence: TGCAGCGCCCGGGCAGCTGATCACTATGGCTACACCTTC. Protein product: CSARAADHYGYTF.

This clonotype was seen only a few times. This sequence joins TRBV20-1 and TRBJ2-7; tentatively, D is TRBD1 (6 bases). The CDR3 totals 14 residues. Germline V gene lookup returns CDR1 DFQATT and CDR2 SNEGSKA (reference sequence). The V and J ends lost 5 bases and 2 bases respectively, with 16 bases between them. CDR3 nucleotides: TGCAGTGCTGCCCGGACAGAGATGACCTACGAGCAGTACTTC. Translating gives CSAARTEMTYEQYF.

The CDR3, as DNA: TGTGCAAGCCGACCGATAACAGATACGCAGTATTTT. Amino acids: CASRPITDTQYF. The J gene is TRBJ2-3, the V gene TRBV7-9; the D is unclear. The V gene's germline CDR1 is SEHNR and CDR2 FQNEAQ (reference sequence). The CDR3 extends over 12 amino acids.

The chain joins TRBV6-1 to TRBJ2-1; 8 nucleotides line up with TRBD1. The junction had 14 bases not matched to a gene; V was cut back by 7 bases and J by 6 bases. The germline CDR1 and CDR2 sequences are MNHNS and SASEGT. The CDR3 runs 16 residues. This chain's CDR3 is CASIGGGTGGFNEQFF. The CDR3 DNA is TGTGCCAGCATCGGAGGCGGGACAGGAGGATTCAATGAGCAGTTCTTC.

A few counts support this clonotype. The chain carries TRBV12-3 or TRBV12-4 and TRBJ2-3; the match to TRBD1 covers 8 bases. The CDR3 runs to 14 residues. V gave up 1 base and J gave up 5 bases; unmatched junction bases: 2. The CDR3 region has the DNA TGTGCCAGCAGTTTAGGGACAGGGAAAGATACGCAGTATTTT. Its translation: CASSLGTGKDTQYF.

This clonotype has at least ten counts. The gene calls are TRBV9 and TRBJ2-7; maybe TRBD2 (5 bases). CDR1 and CDR2 from the germline V gene are SGDLS and YYNGEE. V lost 4 bases, J lost 0 bases, and 14 bases lay in between. The CDR3 is 15 residues long. The CDR3 spells CASSPTEVRSYEQYF. The CDR3 DNA sequence: TGTGCCAGCAGCCCCACGGAGGTCCGCTCCTACGAGCAGTACTTC.

This clonotype was recorded at least ten times. The rearrangement joins TRBV5-4 to TRBJ1-1; possibly TRBD1 for D (5 bases). V was clipped by 2 bases and J by 5 bases, with 13 bases between them. Germline CDR1 SGHNT, CDR2 YYREEE (reference sequence). The CDR3 consists of 14 residues. CDR3 nucleotides: TGTGCCAGCAGCTTTTTGGCAGGGAGAACTGAAGCTTTCTTT. This codes for CASSFLAGRTEAFF.

This clonotype was detected a few times. CDR3 DNA sequence: TGTGCCAGCAGCCAAGGGGGACTAGGGGGCACAGATACGCAGTATTTT. Its translation: CASSQGGLGGTDTQYF. This chain links TRBV4-2 with TRBJ2-3; 8 nucleotides match TRBD2. The CDR3 runs 16 residues. The V gene end was trimmed by 1 base and the J gene end by 1 base; junction bases not matched to a gene: 4. Germline CDR1 LGHNA, CDR2 YNFKEQ.

There are many counts of this clonotype. This chain connects TRBV12-3 or TRBV12-4 to TRBJ2-1, with 11 nucleotides matching TRBD2. J lost 3 bases, V lost 7 bases, and 5 bases had no gene match. This CDR3 region has 15 residues. The CDR3 nucleotides read TGTGCCAGCAACCCTAGCGGGGGGTTCTACAATGAGCAGTTCTTC. Protein product: CASNPSGGFYNEQFF.

This clonotype was found many times. The CDR3 protein is CASSLNLAGVEQYF. The CDR3 DNA reads as TGTGCCAGCAGTTTAAACCTAGCGGGAGTCGAGCAGTACTTC. The chain uses TRBV27 and TRBJ2-7; TRBD2 aligns across 10 bases. Trimming at V came to 2 bases and at J to 6 bases, leaving 4 bases not matched to a gene. This CDR3 spans 14 amino acids. In germline, CDR1 is MNHEY, CDR2 SMNVEV (reference sequence).

This clonotype was picked up many times. This sequence joins TRBV6-1 and TRBJ1-1, with 10 positions matching TRBD1. V gave up 5 bases and J gave up 4 bases; unmatched junction bases: 1. CDR3 size: 13 residues. Germline V gene lookup returns CDR1 MNHNS and CDR2 SASEGT. The CDR3 reads CASSRDRGTEAFF. CDR3 in DNA: TGTGCCAGCAGTCGGGACAGGGGCACTGAAGCTTTCTTT.

This clonotype appeared many times. The genes are TRBV6-5 and TRBJ2-1, with D perhaps matching TRBD1 or TRBD2 (5 bases each). In germline, CDR1 is MNHEY, CDR2 SVGAGI. The ends were cut back, 6 bases at V and 8 bases at J, with 14 bases in the middle. This CDR3 spans 13 amino acids. CDR3 amino acids: CASSLGPPDEQFF. For the CDR3, the DNA is TGTGCCAGCAGCCTGGGACCGCCGGATGAGCAGTTCTTC.

This clonotype showed up many times. J is TRBJ2-1 and V is TRBV29-1, with 10 bases fitting TRBD2. Germline V gene lookup returns CDR1 SQVTM and CDR2 ANQGSEA. J lost 6 bases, V lost 3 bases, and 5 bases had no gene match. This CDR3 has 14 amino acids. The CDR3 coding sequence is TGCAGCGTTGACCAGCTAGCGGGGGTCAATGAGCAGTTCTTC. It yields the protein CSVDQLAGVNEQFF.

This clonotype was seen a few times. The V call is TRBV6-2 or TRBV6-3, the J call TRBJ2-5; D uncertain. This CDR3 spans 13 amino acids. The V gene lost 6 bases and the J gene lost 2 bases, with 10 bases spanning the gap. Germline V lookup: CDR1 MNHEY, CDR2 SVGEGT. The CDR3 nucleotides are TGTGCCAGCAGCCAGATCGGTCAAGAGACCCAGTACTTC. The encoded protein is CASSQIGQETQYF.

This chain links TRBV20-1 with TRBJ1-1; D remains ambiguous. The CDR3 is made up of 15 amino acids. Trimming took off 3 bases at V and 2 bases at J, with 16 bases between the two ends. The germline V gene has CDR1 DFQATT and CDR2 SNEGSKA (reference sequence). The CDR3 here is CSASRLLWGNTEAFF. As DNA, the CDR3 is TGCAGTGCTAGTAGACTCCTGTGGGGTAACACTGAAGCTTTCTTT.

This clonotype was detected a few times. The gene calls are TRBV15 and TRBJ1-6; D is unclear. Germline V gene data show CDR1 as LNHNV and CDR2 as YYDKDF (reference sequence). CDR3 length: 16 residues. Deletions cut 2 bases from V and 5 bases from J, with 13 bases between. The CDR3 loop is CATSRWAVADNSPLHF. The CDR3 nucleotides read TGTGCCACCAGCAGATGGGCCGTCGCCGATAATTCACCCCTCCACTTT.

This clonotype has ten or more counts. V usage is TRBV4-1 and J usage is TRBJ1-6; the match to TRBD1 covers 7 bases. Germline V gene lookup returns CDR1 MGHRA and CDR2 YSYEKL. This CDR3 contains 22 residues. V lost 0 bases to trimming and J lost 1 base; unmatched junction nucleotides: 18. CDR3: CASSQEHIFRDSGDSYNSPLHF. DNA of the CDR3: TGCGCCAGCAGCCAAGAACATATCTTCCGGGACAGTGGGGATTCCTATAATTCACCCCTCCACTTT.